A single sample is the source of the 15 T cell receptor beta chains below, sequenced in a study of T cells in Graves' hyperthyroidism and ophthalmopathy. TCR beta CDR3 region amplification was performed from RNA transcripts. TCR CDR3 regions were first amplified by RT-PCR with HTBI primers. In TCRdb, the multiplex PCR reads were re-called with MiXCR into one record per CDR3 protein. Of approximately 32,000 distinct CDR3 sequences in the sample, around half were seen once. Sequencing input: blood. These receptors were taken from a woman aged 45-59 years with Graves' hyperthyroidism that later progressed to Graves' ophthalmopathy.

The chain recombines TRBV6-1 with TRBJ1-5; no clear D gene. V lost 8 bases and J 7 bases, leaving 15 bases between the germline ends. CDR1 is MNHNS and CDR2 is SASEGT in the germline V gene. The CDR3 contains 13 residues. The CDR3 region is CASVNRISQPQHF. The CDR3 nucleotides are TGTGCCAGCGTAAACCGGATCAGCCAGCCCCAGCATTTT.

This clonotype was seen at least ten times. The V gene is TRBV12-3 or TRBV12-4, the J gene TRBJ1-5, with 9 bases matching TRBD1. There are 14 residues in the CDR3. V dropped 5 bases and J dropped 7; count of bases not matched to a gene: 6. For the CDR3, the DNA is TGTGCCAGCAGTCCGGGACAGGGAGGGCAGCCCCAGCATTTT. This encodes CASSPGQGGQPQHF.

As regards this clonotype: The conserved phenylalanine or tryptophan normally closing the CDR3 is absent here, so this likely arose from a read error. The chain links TRBV6-5 to TRBJ1-1; unclear D gene. CDR1 is MNHEY and CDR2 is SVGAGI in the germline V gene. V dropped 5 bases and J dropped 3 bases, with 13 bases sitting between them. This CDR3 comprises 14 residues. As DNA, the CDR3 is TGTGCCAGCAGTAGGCAGGCGGTGTACACTGAAGCTTTCCTT. Its protein is CASSRQAVYTEAFL.

The rearrangement links TRBV25-1 to TRBJ1-4, with D perhaps matching TRBD1 (5 bases). The CDR3 has 14 residues. The germline V and J ends were trimmed by 1 base and 4 bases, with 7 bases remaining between them. Germline-derived CDR1 and CDR2 are MGHDK and SYGVNS. CDR3 region: CASSEWGGNEKLFF. The CDR3 DNA reads as TGTGCCAGCAGTGAATGGGGGGGTAATGAAAAACTGTTTTTT.

For this clonotype: At one end, the junction sequence differs from germline, possibly due to a read error. CDR3 DNA: TGTGCTAGCAGCCCAATAGCGGGAGGGCCCAACAATGAGCAGTTCTTC. Translated, it gives CASSPIAGGPNNEQFF. The rearrangement links TRBV7-7 to TRBJ2-1; 11 nucleotides match TRBD2. CDR3 length: 16 amino acids. CDR1 is SSHAT, CDR2 FNYEAQ, per germline (reference sequence).

The chain combines TRBV2 with TRBJ2-7, with D unclear. Germline loops: CDR1 SNHLY, CDR2 FYNNEI. The V gene lost 4 bases and the J gene lost 7 bases, with 14 bases spanning the gap. The CDR3 covers 13 residues. DNA for the CDR3: TGTGCCAGCAGTGCAATCCGCGCTAGGGAGCAGTACTTC. It is translated as CASSAIRAREQYF. The full variable domain, its missing parts supplied by reference TRBV2 and TRBJ2-7, is EPEVTQTPSHQVTQMGQEVILRCVPISNHLYFYWYRQILGQKVEFLVSFYNNEISEKSEIFDDQFSVERPDGSNFTLKIRSTKLEDSAMYFCASSAIRAREQYFGPGTRLTVT.

CDR3: CSARGGASGRIADTQYF. The CDR3 DNA reads TGCAGTGCTAGAGGCGGGGCTAGCGGGAGAATAGCAGATACGCAGTATTTT. The chain has TRBV20-1 and TRBJ2-3; 10 bases map to TRBD2. Germline V CDR1 and CDR2: DFQATT, SNEGSKA (reference sequence). The junction had 11 bases not matched to a gene; V was cut back by 1 base and J by 4 bases. This CDR3 region has 17 residues.

J is TRBJ2-7 and V is TRBV24-1; unclear D gene. Trimming took 10 bases from V and 5 from J, leaving 8 bases between them. The CDR3 length is 10 residues. CDR1 is KGHDR and CDR2 is SFDVKD in the germline V gene. The CDR3 DNA follows: TGTGCCACGTTTGGAGACGAGCAGTACTTC. This codes for CATFGDEQYF.

For this clonotype: The CDR3 carries no conserved terminal phenylalanine or tryptophan, so it likely arises from a read error. The chain recombines TRBV11-1 with TRBJ1-4, with 9 bases fitting TRBD1. V lost 7 bases and J lost 10; bases outside the gene matches: 10. The V gene's germline CDR1 is SGHAT and CDR2 FQDESV (reference sequence). This CDR3 contains 14 residues. In nucleotides, the CDR3 is TGTGCCAGCACCCTAAATGGGGGACAGGGAAAACTGTTTATT. It codes for CASTLNGGQGKLFI.

The J gene is TRBJ1-3, the V gene TRBV9; no definite D call. From germline, CDR1 is SGDLS and CDR2 YYNGEE. V lost 0 bases and J lost 8, with 12 bases in between. This CDR3 comprises 14 residues. The CDR3 region has the DNA TGTGCCAGCAGCGTAGGGCTAGCGGGGTACACCATATATTTT. Its protein product is CASSVGLAGYTIYF.

J is TRBJ2-1 and V is TRBV4-1; D remains ambiguous. The V end lost 0 bases, the J end lost 7 bases, and 4 bases lay between the germline ends. From germline, CDR1 is MGHRA and CDR2 YSYEKL. The CDR3 sequence is 12 residues long. DNA of the CDR3: TGCGCCAGCAGCCAAGATCGAAATGAGCAGTTCTTC. Translated: CASSQDRNEQFF.

The table lists this clonotype with a count of one. The CDR3: CASSFDPAYEHF. The CDR3 region has the DNA TGTGCCAGCAGCTTCGACCCGGCCTACGAGCATTTT. This chain connects TRBV7-8 to TRBJ1-5; D is ambiguous. Trimming took 3 bases from V and 14 from J, leaving 14 bases between them. CDR3 length: 12 residues. Per the germline V gene, CDR1 is SGHVS and CDR2 is FQNEAQ.

CDR3 nucleotide sequence: TGTGCCAGCAGCTTAAGGACAGGGGGCACAGATACGCAGTATTTT. This sequence encodes CASSLRTGGTDTQYF. The chain employs TRBV5-6 and TRBJ2-3, with 9 bases that match TRBD1. The junction had 2 bases not matched to a gene; V was cut back by 2 bases and J by 1 base. Germline assignment: CDR1 SGHDT and CDR2 YYEEEE. CDR3 length: 15 amino acids.

Turning to this clonotype: A read error is likely, as this CDR3 ends without the conserved phenylalanine or tryptophan. The V call is TRBV12-3 or TRBV12-4, the J call TRBJ2-3; perhaps D is TRBD1 or TRBD2 (5 bases each). This CDR3 is built from 16 residues. V dropped 6 bases and J dropped 0 bases, with 16 bases sitting between them. CDR3 region: CASRDLMDKSTDTQYL. The CDR3 region has the DNA TGTGCCAGCAGGGACTTGATGGACAAGAGCACAGATACGCAGTATTTG.

This clonotype is classed as medium-sized. The rearrangement uses TRBV25-1 and TRBJ1-1; D gene ambiguous. This CDR3 has 14 amino acids. Germline CDR1 reads MGHDK; CDR2 reads SYGVNS. Trimming took 2 bases from V and 0 from J, leaving 7 bases between them. The CDR3 here is CASSEAGMNTEAFF. CDR3 bases: TGTGCCAGCAGTGAAGCGGGAATGAACACTGAAGCTTTCTTT. The full variable domain, completed using reference TRBV25-1 and TRBJ1-1, is EADIYQTPRYLVIGTGKKITLECSQTMGHDKMYWYQQDPGMELHLIHYSYGVNSTEKGDLSSESTVSRIRTEHFPLTLESARPSHTSQYLCASSEAGMNTEAFFGQGTRLTVV.